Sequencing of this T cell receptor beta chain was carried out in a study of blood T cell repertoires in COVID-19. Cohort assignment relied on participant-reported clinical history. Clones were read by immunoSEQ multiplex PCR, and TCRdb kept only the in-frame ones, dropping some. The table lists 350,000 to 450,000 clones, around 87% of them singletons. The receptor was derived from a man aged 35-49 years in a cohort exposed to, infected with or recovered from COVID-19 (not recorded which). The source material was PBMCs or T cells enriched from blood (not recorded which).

CDR3 amino acids: CASSDLIGSRYEQYF. CDR3 bases: TGTGCCAGCAGTGACCTTATCGGGAGCAGGTACGAGCAGTACTTC. V is TRBV6-6 and J is TRBJ2-7; D possibly corresponds to TRBD2 (6 bases). The CDR3 runs 15 residues. Germline CDR1 is MNHNY and CDR2 is SVGAGI (reference sequence). V was clipped by 5 bases and J by 4 bases, with 18 bases between them.